This T cell receptor (beta chain) appears in the sequencing data of a study of technical replicates of blood from several donors. The CDR3 is 18 amino acids. The germline gives CDR1 LNHDA, CDR2 SQIVND (reference sequence). V lost 2 bases to trimming and J lost 4 bases; unmatched junction nucleotides: 12. TCRdb keeps only in-frame clones here, not all; method: immunoSEQ multiplex PCR. The sample carries approximately 85,000 clones, about 92% recorded once. This chain uses TRBV19 with TRBJ1-3; 9 bases align to TRBD1. The sequenced sample was T cells isolated from PBMCs. The TCR originated in a human donor in good health. CDR3 nucleotide sequence: TGTGCCAGTAGTATACCCGGGACAGGGAGAGTCGGGGGAAACACCATATATTTT. Amino acids: CASSIPGTGRVGGNTIYF.